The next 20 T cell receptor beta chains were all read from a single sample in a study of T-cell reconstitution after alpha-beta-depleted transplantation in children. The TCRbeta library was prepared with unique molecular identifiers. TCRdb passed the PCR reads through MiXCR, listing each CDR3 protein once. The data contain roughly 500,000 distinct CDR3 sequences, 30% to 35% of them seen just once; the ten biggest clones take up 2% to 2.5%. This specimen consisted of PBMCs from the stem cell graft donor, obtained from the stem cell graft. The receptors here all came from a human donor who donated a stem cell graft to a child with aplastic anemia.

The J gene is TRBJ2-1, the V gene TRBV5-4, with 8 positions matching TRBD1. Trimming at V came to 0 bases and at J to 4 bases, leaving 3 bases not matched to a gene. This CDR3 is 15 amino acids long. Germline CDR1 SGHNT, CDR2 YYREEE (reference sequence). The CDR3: CASSLGGQAYNEQFF. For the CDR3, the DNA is TGTGCCAGCAGCTTGGGGGGACAGGCTTACAATGAGCAGTTCTTC.

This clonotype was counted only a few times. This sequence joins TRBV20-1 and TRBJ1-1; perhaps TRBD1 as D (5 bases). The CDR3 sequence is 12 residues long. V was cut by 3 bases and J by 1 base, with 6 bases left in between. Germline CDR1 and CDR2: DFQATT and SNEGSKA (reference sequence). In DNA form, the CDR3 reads TGCAGTGCTAGCGGGGCGAACACTGAAGCTTTCTTT. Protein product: CSASGANTEAFF.

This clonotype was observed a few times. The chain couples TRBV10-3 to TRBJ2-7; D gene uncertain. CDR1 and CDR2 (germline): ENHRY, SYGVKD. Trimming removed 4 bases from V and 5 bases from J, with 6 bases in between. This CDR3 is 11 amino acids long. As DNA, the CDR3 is TGTGCCATCAGTGCAGGCGACGAGCAGTACGTC. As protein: CAISAGDEQYV.

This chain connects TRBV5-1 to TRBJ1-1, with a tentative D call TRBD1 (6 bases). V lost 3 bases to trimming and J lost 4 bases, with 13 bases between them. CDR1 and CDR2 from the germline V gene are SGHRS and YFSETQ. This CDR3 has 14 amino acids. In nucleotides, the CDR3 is TGCGCCAGCAGCTCCCAGGGGTTTGGCACTGAAGCTTTCTTT. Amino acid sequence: CASSSQGFGTEAFF.

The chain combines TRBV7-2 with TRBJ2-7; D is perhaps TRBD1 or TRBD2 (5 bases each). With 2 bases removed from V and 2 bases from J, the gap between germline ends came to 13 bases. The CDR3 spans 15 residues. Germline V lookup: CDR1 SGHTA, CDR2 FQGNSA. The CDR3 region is CASSLSGAVTYEQYF. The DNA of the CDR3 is TGTGCCAGCAGCTTATCCGGGGCGGTTACCTACGAGCAGTACTTC. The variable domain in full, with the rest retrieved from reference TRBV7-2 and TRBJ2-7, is GAGVSQSPSNKVTEKGKDVELRCDPISGHTALYWYRQSLGQGLEFLIYFQGNSAPDKSGLPSDRFSAERTGGSVSTLTIQRTQQEDSAVYLCASSLSGAVTYEQYFGPGTRLTVT.

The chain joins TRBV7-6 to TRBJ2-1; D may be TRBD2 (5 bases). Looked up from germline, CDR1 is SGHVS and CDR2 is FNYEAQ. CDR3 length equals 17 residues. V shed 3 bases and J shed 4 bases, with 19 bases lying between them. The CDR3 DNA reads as TGTGCCAGCAGCTTGTTGGCTCCCGGAGGTGCATACAATGAGCAGTTCTTC. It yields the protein CASSLLAPGGAYNEQFF.

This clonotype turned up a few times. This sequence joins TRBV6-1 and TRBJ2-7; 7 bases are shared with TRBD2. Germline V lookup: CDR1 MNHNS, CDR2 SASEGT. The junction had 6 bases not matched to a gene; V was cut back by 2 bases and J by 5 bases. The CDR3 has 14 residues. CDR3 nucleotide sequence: TGTGCCAGCAGTGAATACGGGGGAGGGGACGAGCAGTACGTC. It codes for CASSEYGGGDEQYV.

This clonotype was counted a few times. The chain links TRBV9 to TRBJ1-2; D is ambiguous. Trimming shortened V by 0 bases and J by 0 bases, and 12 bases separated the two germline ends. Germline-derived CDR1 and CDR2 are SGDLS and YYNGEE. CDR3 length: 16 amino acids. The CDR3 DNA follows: TGTGCCAGCAGCGTAGGTGGCGCATCTTCTAACTATGGCTACACCTTC. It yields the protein CASSVGGASSNYGYTF.

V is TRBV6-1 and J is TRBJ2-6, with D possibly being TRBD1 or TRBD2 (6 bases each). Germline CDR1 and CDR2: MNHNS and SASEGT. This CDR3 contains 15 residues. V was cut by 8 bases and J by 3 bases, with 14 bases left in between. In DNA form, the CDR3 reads TGTGCCAGCGGAGGAGGGGGGAATGGGGCCAACGTCCTGACTTTC. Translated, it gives CASGGGGNGANVLTF.

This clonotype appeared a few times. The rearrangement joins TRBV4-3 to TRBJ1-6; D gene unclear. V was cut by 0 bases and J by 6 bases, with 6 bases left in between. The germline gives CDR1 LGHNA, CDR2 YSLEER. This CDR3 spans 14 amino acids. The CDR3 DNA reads TGCGCCAGCAGCCAAGATAGCTCTAATTCACCCCTCCACTTT. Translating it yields CASSQDSSNSPLHF.

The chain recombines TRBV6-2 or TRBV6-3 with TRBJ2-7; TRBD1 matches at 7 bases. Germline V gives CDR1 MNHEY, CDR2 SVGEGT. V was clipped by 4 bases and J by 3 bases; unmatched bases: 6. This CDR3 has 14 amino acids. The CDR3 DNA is TGTGCCAGCAGTTTGACAGGGAACGGCTACGAGCAGTACTTC. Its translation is CASSLTGNGYEQYF.

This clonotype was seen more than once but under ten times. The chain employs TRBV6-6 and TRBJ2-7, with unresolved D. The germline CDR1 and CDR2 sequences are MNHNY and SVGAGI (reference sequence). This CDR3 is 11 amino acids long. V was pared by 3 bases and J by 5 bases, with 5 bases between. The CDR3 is CASSYEHEQYF. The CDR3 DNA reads TGTGCCAGCAGTTATGAACACGAGCAGTACTTC.

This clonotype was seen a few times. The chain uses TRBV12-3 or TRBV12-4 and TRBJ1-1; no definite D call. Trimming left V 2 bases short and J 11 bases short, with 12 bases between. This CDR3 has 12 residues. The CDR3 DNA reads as TGTGCCAGCAGTTTAAGCTCCCCCGCGGCTTTCTTT. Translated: CASSLSSPAAFF.

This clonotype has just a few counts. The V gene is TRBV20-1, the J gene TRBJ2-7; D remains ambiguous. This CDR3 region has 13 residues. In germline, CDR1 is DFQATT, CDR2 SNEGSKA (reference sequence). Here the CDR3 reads CRLGMLPADEQYV. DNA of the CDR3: TGCAGGCTCGGTATGCTCCCGGCCGACGAGCAGTACGTC.

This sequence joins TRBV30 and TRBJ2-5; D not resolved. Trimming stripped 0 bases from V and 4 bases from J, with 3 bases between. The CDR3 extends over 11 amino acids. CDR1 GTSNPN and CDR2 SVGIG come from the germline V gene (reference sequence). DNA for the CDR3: TGTGCCTGGAGTGTTGGAGAGACCCAGTACTTC. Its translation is CAWSVGETQYF.

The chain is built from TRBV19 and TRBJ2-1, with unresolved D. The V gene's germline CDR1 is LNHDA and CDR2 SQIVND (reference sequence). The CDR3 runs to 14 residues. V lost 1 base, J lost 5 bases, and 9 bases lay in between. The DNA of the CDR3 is TGTGCCAGTAGTATAGTTCCGACGGACAATGAGCAGTTCTTC. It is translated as CASSIVPTDNEQFF.

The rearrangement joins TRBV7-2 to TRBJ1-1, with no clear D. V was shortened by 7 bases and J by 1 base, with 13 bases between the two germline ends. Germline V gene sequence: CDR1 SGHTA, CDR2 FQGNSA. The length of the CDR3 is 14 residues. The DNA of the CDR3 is TGTGCCAGCACCACGGCCAGTTGGAACACTGAAGCTTTCTTT. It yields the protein CASTTASWNTEAFF.

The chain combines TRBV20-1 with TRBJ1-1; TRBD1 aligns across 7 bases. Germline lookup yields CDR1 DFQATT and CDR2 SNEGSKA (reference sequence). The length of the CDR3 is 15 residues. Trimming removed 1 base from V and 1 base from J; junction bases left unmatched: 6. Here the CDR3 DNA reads TGCAGTGCTAGAGTGGGACAGATTCGGAACACTGAAGCTTTCTTT. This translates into CSARVGQIRNTEAFF.

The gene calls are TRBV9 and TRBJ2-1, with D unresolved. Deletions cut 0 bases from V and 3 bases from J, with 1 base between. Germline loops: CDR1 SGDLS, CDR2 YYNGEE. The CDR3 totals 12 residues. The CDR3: CASSVDYNEQFF. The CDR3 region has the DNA TGTGCCAGCAGCGTAGACTACAATGAGCAGTTCTTC.

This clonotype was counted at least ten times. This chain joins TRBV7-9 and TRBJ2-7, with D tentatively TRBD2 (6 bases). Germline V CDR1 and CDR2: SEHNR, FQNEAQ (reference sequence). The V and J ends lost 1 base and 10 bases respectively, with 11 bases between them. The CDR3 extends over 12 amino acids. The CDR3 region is CASSLGGGVQYF. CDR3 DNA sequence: TGTGCCAGCAGCTTAGGAGGAGGGGTACAGTACTTC.